The clone carrying this T cell receptor beta chain was observed a handful of times. This sample was included in a study of blood T cells in healthy people across ages. Germline loops: CDR1 MNHNS, CDR2 SASEGT. The trim removed 7 bases at V and 2 bases at J, leaving 6 bases unmatched. The CDR3 is 15 amino acids. Drawn from each donor were ten milliliters of peripheral blood. PBMCs numbering at least 6 million were isolated per sample. A second 7 to 11 cycle PCR used barcoded and J-beta primers. TCRdb re-derived calls from the 5' RACE reads in MiXCR, one entry per CDR3 protein. The data hold some 780,000 distinct CDR3 sequences, with roughly three fifths observed a single time.

The clonotype originates from a man aged 40-49 years in good health. Material for sequencing was blood. This sequence joins TRBV6-1 and TRBJ1-5; 9 nucleotides line up with TRBD1. Written as DNA, the CDR3 is TGTGCCAGCAAGCCGGGACAGGGAGGCAATCAGCCCCAGCATTTT. It specifies CASKPGQGGNQPQHF.